What follows is one T cell receptor beta chain and its context. This sample is part of a study of blood T cell repertoires in COVID-19. Germline V gene data show CDR1 as SGHDN and CDR2 as FVKESK. This CDR3 comprises 16 residues. V was trimmed by 5 bases and J by 0 bases, leaving 17 bases between them. In the authors' workflow: Amplified reference gene primers provided the basis for estimating nucleated cell counts. Some clones are missing from TCRdb's copy, which holds only in-frame ones; the method was immunoSEQ multiplex PCR. The V and J calls and clone size are taken from that table; D and trimming were inferred from the DNA. Of 68,000 or so clones listed, around 86% are singletons.

The V and J genes are TRBV14 and TRBJ2-7; perhaps TRBD1 as D (6 bases). Sample: peripheral blood. The TCR sequence derives from a man aged 30-40 years with acute or convalescent COVID-19. The CDR3 loop is CASSSRGRGRSYEQYF. The DNA for the CDR3 is TGTGCCAGCAGCTCCAGGGGCAGGGGACGCTCCTACGAGCAGTACTTC.